This record looks at one T cell receptor (beta chain) sequence and its context. Antigen specificity is unknown. The germline gene is not matched at one end of the junction; a read error may be the cause. Profiling relied on immunoSEQ multiplex PCR, and the TCRdb table lists in-frame clones only, not all of them. The sample holds fewer than 2,000 clones; under 75% are singletons and the top ten take around 63%. The record originates from a study of STAT3 mutations in large granular lymphocyte leukemia. Study details: Canonical activating STAT3 mutations were detected in roughly half of the longitudinally sequenced T-LGLL patients. Study conclusions and caveats: Every T-LGLL patient had at least one immunodominant TCRbeta clonotype.

This CDR3 is built from 14 residues. Germline loops: CDR1 SEHNR, CDR2 FQNEAQ (reference sequence). Sequences were obtained from peripheral blood mononuclear cells. The sequence derives from a man aged 55 to 69 with T-cell large granular lymphocyte leukemia. Some clones in this sample may be carry-over from other donors' samples. This rearrangement joins TRBV7-9 to TRBJ2-7; D may correspond to TRBD1 or TRBD2 (6 bases each). The CDR3 is CASSLAARGYEQYF. The CDR3 bases are TGTGCCAGCAGTTTAGCGGCGAGGGGGTACGAGCAGTACTTC.